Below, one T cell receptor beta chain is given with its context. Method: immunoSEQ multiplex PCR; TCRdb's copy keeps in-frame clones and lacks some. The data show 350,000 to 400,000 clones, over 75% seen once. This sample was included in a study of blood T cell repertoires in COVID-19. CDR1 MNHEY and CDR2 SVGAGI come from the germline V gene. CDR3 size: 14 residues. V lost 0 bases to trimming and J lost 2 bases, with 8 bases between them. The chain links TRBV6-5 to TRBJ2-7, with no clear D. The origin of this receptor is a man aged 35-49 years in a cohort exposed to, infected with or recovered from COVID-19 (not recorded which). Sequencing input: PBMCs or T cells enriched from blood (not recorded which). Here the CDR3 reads CASSYSSTTYEQYF. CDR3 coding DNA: TGTGCCAGCAGTTACTCGAGTACGACCTACGAGCAGTACTTC.